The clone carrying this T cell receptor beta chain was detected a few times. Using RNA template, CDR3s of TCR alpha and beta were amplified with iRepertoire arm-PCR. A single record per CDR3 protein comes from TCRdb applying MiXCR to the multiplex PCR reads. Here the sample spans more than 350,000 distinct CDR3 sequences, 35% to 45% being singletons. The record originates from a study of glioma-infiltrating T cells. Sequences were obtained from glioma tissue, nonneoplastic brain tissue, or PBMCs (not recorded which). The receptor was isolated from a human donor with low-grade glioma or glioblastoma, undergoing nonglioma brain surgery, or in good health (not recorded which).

CDR3 protein: CAISSGGVYGYTF. The DNA of the CDR3 is TGTGCCATCAGTTCAGGGGGCGTATATGGCTACACCTTC. The gene calls are TRBV10-3 and TRBJ1-2, with 8 bases identical to TRBD1. V shed 5 bases and J 5 bases; nucleotides not matched to a gene: 4. The V gene's germline CDR1 is ENHRY and CDR2 SYGVKD. The CDR3 extends over 13 amino acids.